This T cell receptor beta chain was found in a study of blood T cell repertoires in COVID-19. Study summary: Sites across the United States, Italy and Spain contributed samples from acute and convalescent COVID-19. The analysed material was cDNA or gDNA that came from T cells, B-cell-depleted T cells, or PBMCs.

The germline V and J ends were trimmed by 4 bases and 5 bases, with 11 bases remaining between them. This CDR3 comprises 13 residues. Germline CDR1 is SNHLY and CDR2 is FYNNEI. Under the authors' procedure: Amplification with reference gene primers provided the estimates of nucleated cell counts. Assay: immunoSEQ multiplex PCR; the TCRdb copy retains only in-frame clones and omits some. V, J and clone size are taken as reported in that table, and D and trimming were inferred from the DNA itself. The sample includes approximately 360,000 clones, 88% of them seen just once. The chain has TRBV2 and TRBJ2-5; tentative D call: TRBD1 (6 bases). This sequence originates from a woman in her 30s with acute COVID-19. The material sequenced was PBMCs or T cells enriched from blood (not recorded which). The CDR3 DNA sequence: TGTGCCAGCAGTGCTAGGACAGTTGAGACCCAGTACTTC. Residues: CASSARTVETQYF.